The sequence of this T cell receptor (beta chain) was determined in a study of T cells after yellow fever vaccination. In its sample, this clonotype was seen a few times. Looked up from germline, CDR1 is SEHNR and CDR2 is FQNEAQ (reference sequence). The CDR3 is 15 amino acids. V shed 4 bases and J 6 bases; nucleotides not matched to a gene: 9. A 5'RACE template-switching step, the method used to make TCR cDNA, added a universal primer site and UMIs. TCRdb ran MiXCR on the 5' RACE reads and lists one entry per CDR3 protein. The sample holds 300,000 or so distinct CDR3 sequences, almost 4% seen once. The chain carries TRBV7-9 and TRBJ2-3, with 8 positions matching TRBD1. Source: PBMCs, taken 5 days after the yellow fever booster vaccination. The source of this sequence is a man between 18 and 29 years old who received the YFV17D yellow fever vaccine. CDR3 DNA: TGTGCCAGCAGCTCTCGGACAGGGCCCTGGGATACGCAGTATTTT. It encodes CASSSRTGPWDTQYF.